This T cell receptor (beta chain) came from a study of T cells in localized non-small cell lung cancer. Study-wide points: Highest T cell clonality was seen in uninvolved adjacent lung, surpassing that measured in tumor. The study detected a median around 57 of the top 100 tumor clones in adjacent lung.

The protocol was immunoSEQ multiplex PCR, while the TCRdb copy is restricted to in-frame clones and leaves out a portion. The sample shows roughly 24,000 clones, approximately 89% of them seen only once. The CDR3 is 15 residues long. Per germline, CDR1 PRHDT and CDR2 FYEKMQ (reference sequence). With 4 bases removed from V and 0 bases from J, the gap between germline ends came to 12 bases. On this clone itself: Its antigen remains unidentified.

The rearrangement links TRBV13 to TRBJ1-1, with D possibly being TRBD1 (6 bases). This receptor was obtained from a female donor at least 60 years old with stage II squamous cell lung carcinoma. Sequencing was performed on peripheral blood, taken before any cancer treatment. CDR3 amino acids: CASSSRGGMNTEAFF. In nucleotides, the CDR3 is TGTGCCAGCAGCTCCCGGGGGGGCATGAACACTGAAGCTTTCTTT.